This T cell receptor beta chain was sequenced for a study of blood T cells in healthy people across ages. The second PCR ran roughly 7 to 12 cycles with a sample-barcoded 5' primer and J-beta primers. Via MiXCR, TCRdb re-called the 5' RACE reads, giving one row per CDR3 protein. The data show approximately 670,000 distinct CDR3 sequences, approximately 40% seen once. Study observations and caveats: Roughly linearly, TCR beta diversity per million T cells fell as age increased.

With 8 bases clipped from V and 5 bases from J, the junction kept 12 bases outside the gene matches. Germline V gene data show CDR1 as MDHEN and CDR2 as SYDVKM. CDR3 length: 14 residues. All donors came from Russia, were Caucasian and healthy, and spanned ages roughly 6 to 95. Total RNA amounts of at least 6 micrograms were extracted per sample. This clonotype was counted ten times or more. What it binds is unknown. The gene calls are TRBV28 and TRBJ2-7, with TRBD1 matching 7 bases. The sequenced sample consisted of blood. This receptor was identified in a man at least 80 years old in good health. Written as DNA, the CDR3 is TGTGCCAGCTCGACTAAGAGGGGGCGAAACGAGCAGTACTTC. This sequence encodes CASSTKRGRNEQYF.